Shown below are 9 T cell receptor beta chains from a single sample sequenced in a study of blood T cell repertoires in COVID-19 (dated by TCRdb to the early 2020s). The method was the immunoSEQ multiplex PCR assay. Imported from immuneACCESS, the table was reduced by TCRdb to in-frame sequences with V and J called. These copies leave out some clones; in studies compared against another copy, an unresolved V gene accounts for under half, and the cause of the remainder is not known. Recorded for this sample are 75,000 to 100,000 clones; approximately 82% of them occurred a single time. The top ten clones comprise over 10% of the sample. Sequenced: peripheral blood. The origin of the receptors is a human donor in a cohort sampled during active COVID-19.

The rearrangement uses TRBV2 and TRBJ1-1; D not certain. Trimming shortened V by 2 bases and J by 2 bases, and 9 bases separated the two germline ends. Germline lookup yields CDR1 SNHLY and CDR2 FYNNEI. The CDR3 runs to 14 residues. Here the CDR3 reads CASSEYGQNTEAFF. As DNA, the CDR3 is TGTGCCAGCAGTGAATACGGTCAAAACACTGAAGCTTTCTTT.

V is TRBV28 and J is TRBJ1-1, with a possible D match to TRBD1 (6 bases). There are 15 residues in the CDR3. Trimming removed 6 bases from V and 0 bases from J, with 14 bases in between. The V gene's germline CDR1 is MDHEN and CDR2 SYDVKM. In DNA, the CDR3 is TGTGCCAGCAGAACTTCCCGGACAGTGAACACTGAAGCTTTCTTT. Amino acids: CASRTSRTVNTEAFF.

The V call is TRBV19, the J call TRBJ1-6, with 12 bases matching TRBD1. From germline, CDR1 is LNHDA and CDR2 SQIVND (reference sequence). Trimming cost V 3 bases and J 9 bases; bases outside gene matches: 3. The CDR3 has 15 residues. CDR3 loop: CASSIGTGGVSPLHF. In DNA, the CDR3 is TGTGCCAGTAGTATTGGGACAGGGGGCGTTTCACCCCTCCACTTT.

V and J are TRBV6-2 or TRBV6-3 and TRBJ1-1; possibly TRBD1 for D (5 bases). CDR3 length: 17 amino acids. V dropped 4 bases and J dropped 0 bases, with 18 bases sitting between them. Germline assignment: CDR1 MNHEY and CDR2 SVGEGT. CDR3 nucleotide sequence: TGTGCCAGCAGTTCTAAGAGACAGTTAGCCCTGAACACTGAAGCTTTCTTT. Translated: CASSSKRQLALNTEAFF.

The count of this clone is one. The chain recombines TRBV18 with TRBJ1-5; 10 bases agree with TRBD1. CDR1 KGHSH and CDR2 LQKENI come from the germline V gene. V was pared by 2 bases and J by 7 bases, with 8 bases of the junction left unmatched. The CDR3 covers 16 residues. For the CDR3, the DNA is TGTGCCAGCTCACCATCTGGAGGGACAGGGGAGCAGCCCCAGCATTTT. Its translation: CASSPSGGTGEQPQHF.

The chain joins TRBV2 to TRBJ1-1, with a tentative D call TRBD1 (6 bases). Trimming cost V 4 bases and J 7 bases, with 10 bases left between them. Germline loops: CDR1 SNHLY, CDR2 FYNNEI. CDR3 length equals 12 residues. CDR3 amino acids: CASSVTGGEAFF. CDR3 bases: TGTGCCAGCAGTGTGACAGGAGGTGAAGCTTTCTTT.

This chain links TRBV24-1 with TRBJ2-1, with 8 positions matching TRBD1. This CDR3 has 15 amino acids. The V and J ends lost 3 bases and 7 bases, in that order; junction bases with no gene match: 7. Germline V CDR1 and CDR2: KGHDR, SFDVKD. CDR3 sequence: CATSDPGGAGNEQFF. Here the CDR3 DNA reads TGTGCCACCAGTGATCCAGGGGGCGCGGGTAATGAGCAGTTCTTC.

The chain links TRBV29-1 to TRBJ1-1; a possible D gene is TRBD1 (6 bases). The CDR3 is 13 amino acids. V was cut by 7 bases and J by 2 bases, with 14 bases left in between. The germline V gene has CDR1 SQVTM and CDR2 ANQGSEA. In DNA, the CDR3 is TGCAGCGCGAGGACGGGGGGCAACACTGAAGCTTTCTTT. It translates to CSARTGGNTEAFF.

The chain couples TRBV4-2 to TRBJ2-1; 9 bases line up with TRBD2. The CDR3 runs 19 residues. Germline loops: CDR1 LGHNA, CDR2 YNFKEQ. The V gene end was trimmed by 4 bases and the J gene end by 0 bases; junction bases not matched to a gene: 13. CDR3 sequence (DNA): TGTGCCAGCAGCCTGAGACTAGCGGAGCCTAGAAGCTCCTACAATGAGCAGTTCTTC. Translation: CASSLRLAEPRSSYNEQFF.